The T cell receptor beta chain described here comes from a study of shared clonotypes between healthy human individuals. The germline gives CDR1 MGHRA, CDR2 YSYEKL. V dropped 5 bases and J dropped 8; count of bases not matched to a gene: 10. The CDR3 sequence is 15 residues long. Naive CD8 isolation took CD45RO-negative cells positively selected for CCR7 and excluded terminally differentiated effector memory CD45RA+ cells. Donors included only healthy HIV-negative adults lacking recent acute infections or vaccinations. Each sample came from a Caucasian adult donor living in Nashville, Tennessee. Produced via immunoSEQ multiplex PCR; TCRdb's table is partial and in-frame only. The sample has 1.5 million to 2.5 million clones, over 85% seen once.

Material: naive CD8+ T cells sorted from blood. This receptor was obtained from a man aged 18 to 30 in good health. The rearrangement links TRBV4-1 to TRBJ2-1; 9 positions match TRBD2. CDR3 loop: CASSFTAGGVDEQFF. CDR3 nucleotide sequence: TGCGCCAGCAGCTTTACCGCGGGGGGGGTCGATGAGCAGTTCTTC.